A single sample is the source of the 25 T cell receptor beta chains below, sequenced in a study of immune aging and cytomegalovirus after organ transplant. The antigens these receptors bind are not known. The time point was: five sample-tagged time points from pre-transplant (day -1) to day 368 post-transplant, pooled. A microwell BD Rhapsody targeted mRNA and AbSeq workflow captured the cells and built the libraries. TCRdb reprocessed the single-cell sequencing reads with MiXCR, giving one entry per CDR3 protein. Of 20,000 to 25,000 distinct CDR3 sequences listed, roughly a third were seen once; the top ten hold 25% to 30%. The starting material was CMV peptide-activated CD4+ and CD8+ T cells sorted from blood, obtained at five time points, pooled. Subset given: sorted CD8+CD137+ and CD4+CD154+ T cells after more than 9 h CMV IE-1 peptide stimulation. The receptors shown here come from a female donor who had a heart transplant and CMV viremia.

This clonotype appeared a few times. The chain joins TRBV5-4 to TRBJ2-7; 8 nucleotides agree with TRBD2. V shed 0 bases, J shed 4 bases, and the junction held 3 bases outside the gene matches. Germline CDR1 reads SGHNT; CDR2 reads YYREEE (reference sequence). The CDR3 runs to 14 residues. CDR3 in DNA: TGTGCCAGCAGCTTGGGACTAGCGACTTACGAGCAGTACTTC. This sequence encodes CASSLGLATYEQYF.

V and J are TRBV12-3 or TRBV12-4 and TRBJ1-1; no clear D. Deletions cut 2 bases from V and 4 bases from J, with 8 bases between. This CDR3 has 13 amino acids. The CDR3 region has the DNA TGTGCCAGCAGTTTATCGGTGGGCACTGAAGCTTTCTTT. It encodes CASSLSVGTEAFF.

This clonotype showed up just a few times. CDR3 in amino acids: CASSPFIPDRVDGYTF. In DNA form, the CDR3 reads TGTGCCAGCTCACCATTTATCCCGGACAGGGTGGATGGCTACACCTTC. V usage is TRBV18 and J usage is TRBJ1-2; 8 nucleotides match TRBD1. From germline, CDR1 is KGHSH and CDR2 LQKENI. The CDR3 is 16 amino acids. Trimming removed 2 bases from V and 6 bases from J; junction bases left unmatched: 11.

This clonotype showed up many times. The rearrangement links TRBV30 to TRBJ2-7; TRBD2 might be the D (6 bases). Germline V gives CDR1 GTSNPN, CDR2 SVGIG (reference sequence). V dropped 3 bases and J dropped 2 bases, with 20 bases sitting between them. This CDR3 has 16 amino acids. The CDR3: CAWRPRRLEGPYEQYF. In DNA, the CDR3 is TGTGCCTGGAGACCCCGAAGGCTGGAGGGCCCCTACGAGCAGTACTTC.

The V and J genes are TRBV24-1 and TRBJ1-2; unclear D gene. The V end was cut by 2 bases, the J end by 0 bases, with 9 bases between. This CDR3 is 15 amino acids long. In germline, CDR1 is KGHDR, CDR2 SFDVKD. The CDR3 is CATSDSGRANYGYTF. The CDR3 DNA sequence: TGTGCCACCAGTGATTCGGGTAGGGCTAACTATGGCTACACCTTC.

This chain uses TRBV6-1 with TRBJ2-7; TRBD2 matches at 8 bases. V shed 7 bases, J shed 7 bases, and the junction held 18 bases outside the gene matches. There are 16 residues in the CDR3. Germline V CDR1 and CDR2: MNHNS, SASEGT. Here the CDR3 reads CASMRLASGSIREQYF. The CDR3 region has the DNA TGTGCCAGCATGCGCCTCGCTAGCGGGTCCATCCGAGAGCAGTACTTC.

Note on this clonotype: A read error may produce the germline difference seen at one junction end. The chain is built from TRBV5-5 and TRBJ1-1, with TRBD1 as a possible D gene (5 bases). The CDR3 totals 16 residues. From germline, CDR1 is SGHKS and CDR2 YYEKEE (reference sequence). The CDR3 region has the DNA TGTGCCAGCAACTTGGGTTGGGGCAGCATGGGCACTGAAGCTTTCTTT. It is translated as CASNLGWGSMGTEAFF.

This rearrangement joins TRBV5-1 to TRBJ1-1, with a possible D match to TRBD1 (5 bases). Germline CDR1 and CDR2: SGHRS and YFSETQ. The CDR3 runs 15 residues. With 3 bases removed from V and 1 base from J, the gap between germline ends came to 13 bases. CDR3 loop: CASSWQGSQNTEAFF. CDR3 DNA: TGCGCCAGCAGCTGGCAGGGCAGCCAGAACACTGAAGCTTTCTTT.

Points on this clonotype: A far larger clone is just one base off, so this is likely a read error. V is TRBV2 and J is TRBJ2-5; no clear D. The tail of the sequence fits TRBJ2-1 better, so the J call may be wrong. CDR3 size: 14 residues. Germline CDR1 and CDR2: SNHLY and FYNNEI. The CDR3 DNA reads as TGTGCCAGCAGTGGAGCCAGTCCCCAGTTCGAGCAGTTCTTC. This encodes CASSGASPQFEQFF.

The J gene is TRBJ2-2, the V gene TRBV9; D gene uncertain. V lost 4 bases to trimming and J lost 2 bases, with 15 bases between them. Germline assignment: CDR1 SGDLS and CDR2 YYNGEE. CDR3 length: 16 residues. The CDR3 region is CASSQTDPGNTGELFF. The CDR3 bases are TGTGCCAGCAGCCAGACGGATCCTGGAAACACCGGGGAGCTGTTTTTT.

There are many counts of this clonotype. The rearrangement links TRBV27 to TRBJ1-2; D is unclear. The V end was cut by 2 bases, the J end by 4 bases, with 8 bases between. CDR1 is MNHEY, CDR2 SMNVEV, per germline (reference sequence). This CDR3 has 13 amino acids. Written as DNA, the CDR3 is TGTGCCAGCAGTTTAACACACTCCTATGGCTACACCTTC. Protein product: CASSLTHSYGYTF.

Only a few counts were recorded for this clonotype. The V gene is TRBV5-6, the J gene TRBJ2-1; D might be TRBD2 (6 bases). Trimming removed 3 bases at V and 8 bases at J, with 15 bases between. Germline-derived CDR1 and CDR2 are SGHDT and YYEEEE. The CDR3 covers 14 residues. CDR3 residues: CASSSPGGTDEQFF. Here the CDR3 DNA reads TGTGCCAGCAGCTCCCCTGGCGGGACGGATGAGCAGTTCTTC. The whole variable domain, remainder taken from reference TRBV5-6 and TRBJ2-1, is DAGVTQSPTHLIKTRGQQVTLRCSPKSGHDTVSWYQQALGQGPQFIFQYYEEEERQRGNFPDRFSGHQFPNYSSELNVNALLLGDSALYLCASSSPGGTDEQFFGPGTRLTVL.

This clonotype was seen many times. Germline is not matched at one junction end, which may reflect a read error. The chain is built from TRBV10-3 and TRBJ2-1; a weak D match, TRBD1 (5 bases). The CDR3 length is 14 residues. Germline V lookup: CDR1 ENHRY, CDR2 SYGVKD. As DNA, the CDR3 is TGTGCCATCAAAGGGGTAGGCTCCTACAATGAGCGGTTCTTC. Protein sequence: CAIKGVGSYNERFF.

The CDR3 protein is CARSDSTDTQYF. In nucleotides, the CDR3 is TGTGCCAGATCCGACAGCACAGATACGCAGTATTTT. The chain employs TRBV2 and TRBJ2-3; D call uncertain. This CDR3 is 12 amino acids long. V lost 9 bases to trimming and J lost 0 bases, with 7 bases between them. The germline gives CDR1 SNHLY, CDR2 FYNNEI.

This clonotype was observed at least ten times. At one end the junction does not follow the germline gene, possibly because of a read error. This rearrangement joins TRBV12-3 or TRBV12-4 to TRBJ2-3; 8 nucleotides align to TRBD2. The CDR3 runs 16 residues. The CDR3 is CASGFSSAGDTDTQYF. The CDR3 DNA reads TGTGCCAGCGGTTTCTCTTCAGCGGGAGACACAGATACGCAGTATTTT.

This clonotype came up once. The CDR3 DNA sequence: TGTGCCAGCAGCCCACCGGGGACAGGCGGCTACGAGCAGTACTTC. Protein sequence: CASSPPGTGGYEQYF. The rearrangement joins TRBV7-9 to TRBJ2-7, with 8 bases matching TRBD1. This CDR3 contains 15 residues. CDR1 is SEHNR and CDR2 is FQNEAQ in the germline V gene (reference sequence). The V gene end was trimmed by 5 bases and the J gene end by 3 bases; junction bases not matched to a gene: 9.

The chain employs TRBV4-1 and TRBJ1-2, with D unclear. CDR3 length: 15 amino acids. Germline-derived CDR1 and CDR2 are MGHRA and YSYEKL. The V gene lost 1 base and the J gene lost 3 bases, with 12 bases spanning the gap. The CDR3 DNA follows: TGCGCCAGCAGCCAAGCCGGTCTTAACTACTATGGCTACACCTTC. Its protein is CASSQAGLNYYGYTF.

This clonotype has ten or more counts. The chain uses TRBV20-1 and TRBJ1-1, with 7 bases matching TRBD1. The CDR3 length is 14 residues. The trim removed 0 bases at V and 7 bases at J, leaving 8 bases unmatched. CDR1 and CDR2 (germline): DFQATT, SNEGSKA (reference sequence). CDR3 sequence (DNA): TGCAGTGCTAGAGAGACAGGGTCACGGGGTGAAGCTTTCTTT. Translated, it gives CSARETGSRGEAFF.

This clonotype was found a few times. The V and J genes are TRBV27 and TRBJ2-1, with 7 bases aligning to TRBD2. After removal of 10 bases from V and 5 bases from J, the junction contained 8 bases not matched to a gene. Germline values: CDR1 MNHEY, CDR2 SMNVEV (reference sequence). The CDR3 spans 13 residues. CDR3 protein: CATMGGLNNEQFF. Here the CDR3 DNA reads TGTGCCACCATGGGAGGGCTCAACAATGAGCAGTTCTTC.

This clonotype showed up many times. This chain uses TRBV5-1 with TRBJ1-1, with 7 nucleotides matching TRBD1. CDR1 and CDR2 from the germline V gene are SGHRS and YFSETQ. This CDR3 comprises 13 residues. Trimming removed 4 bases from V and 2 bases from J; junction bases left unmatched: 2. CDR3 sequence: CASSTGANTEAFF. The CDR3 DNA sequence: TGCGCCAGCAGCACAGGGGCCAACACTGAAGCTTTCTTT.

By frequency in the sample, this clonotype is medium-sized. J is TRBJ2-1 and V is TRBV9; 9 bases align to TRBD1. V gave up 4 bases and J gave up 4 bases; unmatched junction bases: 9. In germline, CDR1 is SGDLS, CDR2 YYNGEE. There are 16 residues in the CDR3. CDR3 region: CASSKGGTGNYNEQFF. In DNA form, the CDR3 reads TGTGCCAGCAGCAAAGGGGGGACAGGGAATTACAATGAGCAGTTCTTC.

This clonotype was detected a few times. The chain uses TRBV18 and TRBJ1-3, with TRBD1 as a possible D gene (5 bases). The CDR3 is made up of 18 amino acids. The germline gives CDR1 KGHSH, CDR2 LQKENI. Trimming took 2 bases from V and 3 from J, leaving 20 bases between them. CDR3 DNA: TGTGCCAGCTCACCAAACCGGGACCCGACCGGAGGTGGAAACACCATATATTTT. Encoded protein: CASSPNRDPTGGGNTIYF. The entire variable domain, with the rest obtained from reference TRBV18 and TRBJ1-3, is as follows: NAGVMQNPRHLVRRRGQEARLRCSPMKGHSHVYWYRQLPEEGLKFMVYLQKENIIDESGMPKERFSAEFPKEGPSILRIQQVVRGDSAAYFCASSPNRDPTGGGNTIYFGEGSWLTVV.

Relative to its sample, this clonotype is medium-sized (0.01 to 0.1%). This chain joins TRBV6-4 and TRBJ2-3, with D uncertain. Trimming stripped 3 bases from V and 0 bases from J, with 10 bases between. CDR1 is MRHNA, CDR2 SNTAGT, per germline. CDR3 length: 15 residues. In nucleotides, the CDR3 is TGTGCCAGCAGTGAATCGGTAGGCAGCACAGATACGCAGTATTTT. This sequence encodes CASSESVGSTDTQYF.

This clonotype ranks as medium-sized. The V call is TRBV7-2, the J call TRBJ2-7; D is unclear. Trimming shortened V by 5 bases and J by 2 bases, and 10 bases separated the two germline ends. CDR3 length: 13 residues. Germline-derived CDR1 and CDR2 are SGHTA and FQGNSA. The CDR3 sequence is CASSRNGPYEQYF. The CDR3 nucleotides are TGTGCCAGCAGCCGGAACGGACCCTACGAGCAGTACTTC.

CDR3 sequence: CASSRQPGTANTGELFF. The DNA for the CDR3 is TGTGCCAGCAGCCGCCAACCCGGGACGGCGAACACCGGGGAGCTGTTTTTT. This sequence joins TRBV6-5 and TRBJ2-2; TRBD1 or TRBD2 may be the D gene (5 bases each). Trimming removed 6 bases at V and 0 bases at J, with 17 bases between. CDR1 is MNHEY and CDR2 is SVGAGI in the germline V gene. The CDR3 loop spans 17 amino acids.